The rows below give T cell receptor beta chains drawn from one sample of a study of OX40 agonist ivuxolimab in advanced cancers. Here immunoSEQ multiplex PCR was the method, and the copy in TCRdb shows in-frame clones only, minus some. Among tens of thousands of clones listed, approximately 91% were seen once. The sample in question was CD4+ or CD8+ T cells sorted from blood, obtained in a trial of the OX40 agonist ivuxolimab. The receptors were gathered from an adult with an advanced solid tumor such as melanoma, head and neck, liver or kidney cancer. CDR3s include the opening cysteine and the closing phenylalanine or tryptophan. D genes are given only for firm matches. The size field is filled for only some rows; it gives once, few, many or a size class.

abundance | j_gene | d_gene | v_gene | CDR3aa | CDR3nt
NA | TRBJ2-7 | TRBD2 | TRBV5-1 | CASSSGLASSYEQYF | TGCGCCAGCAGCTCCGGACTAGCAAGCTCCTACGAGCAGTACTTC
NA | TRBJ1-5 | TRBD1 | TRBV6-4 | CASSAGTGLNQPQHF | TGTGCCAGCAGTGCCGGGACAGGTCTAAATCAGCCCCAGCATTTT
NA | TRBJ1-2 | NA | TRBV14 | CASSQVGGRGYTF | TGTGCCAGCAGCCAGGTCGGCGGGAGGGGCTACACCTTC
NA | TRBJ2-7 | NA | TRBV9 | CASSGGAGGSLVEQYF | TGTGCCAGCAGCGGAGGGGCGGGTGGGAGTCTGGTCGAGCAGTACTTC
NA | TRBJ2-7 | TRBD2 | TRBV29-1 | CSVALAVAEQYF | TGCAGCGTTGCGCTAGCGGTTGCCGAGCAGTACTTC
NA | TRBJ2-1 | TRBD2 | TRBV11-2 | CASSLGSGTRFF | TGTGCCAGCAGCTTAGGTAGCGGGACCAGGTTCTTC
NA | TRBJ2-2 | NA | TRBV5-1 | CASSLMGGPGELFF | TGCGCCAGCAGCTTGATGGGTGGACCCGGGGAGCTGTTTTTT
NA | TRBJ2-1 | TRBD2 | TRBV5-4 | CASSLAGTSPLYNEQFF | TGTGCCAGCAGCTTGGCCGGGACTAGCCCTCTTTACAATGAGCAGTTCTTC
NA | TRBJ1-2 | NA | TRBV2 | CASSVDGQTLNYGYTF | TGTGCCAGCAGCGTTGATGGACAGACTCTTAACTATGGCTACACCTTC
NA | TRBJ1-5 | TRBD1 | TRBV19 | CASSFRQGSNQPQHF | TGTGCCAGTAGTTTTAGACAGGGTTCGAACCAGCCCCAGCATTTT
NA | TRBJ2-1 | NA | TRBV9 | CASSVEASAYNEQFF | TGTGCCAGCAGCGTAGAGGCTAGCGCATACAATGAGCAGTTCTTC
NA | TRBJ2-5 | NA | TRBV6-5 | CASGARGETQYF | TGTGCCAGCGGAGCCCGAGGGGAGACCCAGTACTTC
NA | TRBJ2-7 | NA | TRBV5-1 | CASSSGTADLEQYF | TGCGCCAGCAGCTCCGGGACGGCCGATCTCGAGCAGTACTTC
few | TRBJ2-5 | TRBD1 | TRBV6-6 | CASRITGGFETQYF | TGTGCCAGCAGAATTACAGGGGGCTTTGAGACCCAGTACTTC
NA | TRBJ1-2 | NA | TRBV30 | CAWSGNYGYTF | TGTGCCTGGAGTGGGAATTATGGCTACACCTTC
once | TRBJ2-6 | TRBD1 | TRBV6-1 | CASSVLTGGSGANVLTF | TGTGCCAGCAGTGTACTTACAGGGGGCTCTGGGGCCAACGTCCTGACTTTC
NA | TRBJ1-3 | TRBD1 | TRBV5-6 | CASSLSQGRLISGNTIYF | TGTGCCAGCAGCTTGTCACAGGGGCGACTAATTTCTGGAAACACCATATATTTT
NA | TRBJ2-2 | NA | TRBV19 | CASSPSNTGELFF | TGTGCCAGTAGTCCTAGCAACACCGGGGAGCTGTTTTTT
NA | TRBJ1-3 | NA | TRBV6-5 | CASSYAEGPGNTIYF | TGTGCCAGCAGTTACGCGGAGGGTCCTGGAAACACCATATATTTT
NA | TRBJ2-1 | NA | TRBV18 | CASSRDTARAYNEQFF | TGTGCCAGCTCCCGGGACACCGCGCGGGCCTACAATGAGCAGTTCTTC
NA | TRBJ1-2 | NA | TRBV6-5 | CACRERSNYGYTF | TGTGCCTGCCGGGAGAGGAGTAACTATGGCTACACCTTC
NA | TRBJ2-3 | NA | TRBV23-1 | CASRGIGYTDTQYF | TGCGCCAGCAGGGGAATAGGGTACACAGATACGCAGTATTTT
once | TRBJ2-1 | TRBD2 | TRBV14 | CASSPGWGRVINEQFF | TGTGCCAGCAGCCCCGGATGGGGGAGGGTAATCAATGAGCAGTTCTTC
NA | TRBJ1-3 | TRBD1 | TRBV28 | CASSPDRVSGNTIYF | TGTGCCAGCAGTCCCGACAGGGTCTCTGGAAACACCATATATTTT